These 23 T cell receptor beta chains were sequenced from one sample in a study of blood T cell repertoires in COVID-19. The protocol was immunoSEQ multiplex PCR, while the TCRdb copy is restricted to in-frame clones and leaves out a portion. The data hold some 200,000 clones, with 84% observed a single time. Specimen: peripheral blood. These receptors were obtained from a woman older than 75 with active or convalescent COVID-19.

Here the CDR3 reads CASSQDKGSQGKVGYTF. DNA for the CDR3: TGCGCCAGCAGCCAAGATAAAGGGTCTCAGGGAAAGGTCGGCTACACCTTC. J is TRBJ1-2 and V is TRBV4-1; D possibly corresponds to TRBD1 (5 bases). The CDR3 is 17 residues long. V was clipped by 0 bases and J by 8 bases, with 22 bases between them. Germline lookup yields CDR1 MGHRA and CDR2 YSYEKL.

This chain joins TRBV6-5 and TRBJ2-7, with 8 bases matching TRBD2. This CDR3 is built from 15 residues. The J segment lost 1 base and the V segment lost 0 bases, leaving 2 bases of the junction unmatched. Germline CDR1 reads MNHEY; CDR2 reads SVGAGI. The CDR3 coding sequence is TGTGCCAGCAGTTACTCGATAGCGGGGTCCTACGAGCAGTACTTC. Translated, it gives CASSYSIAGSYEQYF.

V is TRBV11-3 and J is TRBJ1-3; a weak D match, TRBD1 (5 bases). The V gene's germline CDR1 is SGHNT and CDR2 YENEEA. The CDR3 runs to 14 residues. Deletions cut 5 bases from V and 0 bases from J, with 8 bases between. In nucleotides, the CDR3 is TGTGCCAGCAGCCAGGGCCTCTCTGGAAACACCATATATTTT. It specifies CASSQGLSGNTIYF.

This rearrangement joins TRBV30 to TRBJ2-7; possibly TRBD1 for D (6 bases). Per the germline V gene, CDR1 is GTSNPN and CDR2 is SVGIG (reference sequence). V gave up 5 bases and J gave up 0 bases, with 14 bases separating them. CDR3 size: 14 residues. The CDR3 DNA follows: TGTGCCTGGGGTAAAGGGGGTAGCTCCTACGAGCAGTACTTC. It codes for CAWGKGGSSYEQYF. Full variable domain (missing parts from reference TRBV30 and TRBJ2-7): SQTIHQWPATLVQPVGSPLSLECTVEGTSNPNLYWYRQAAGRGLQLLFYSVGIGQISSEVPQNLSASRPQDRQFILSSKKLLLSDSGFYLCAWGKGGSSYEQYFGPGTRLTVT.

The genes are TRBV18 and TRBJ1-5; the D is unclear. Trimming took off 3 bases at V and 6 bases at J, with 15 bases between the two ends. Germline values: CDR1 KGHSH, CDR2 LQKENI. The CDR3 contains 15 residues. The CDR3 sequence is CASSPPGQKGQPQHF. CDR3 in DNA: TGTGCCAGCTCACCTCCGGGTCAGAAAGGTCAGCCCCAGCATTTT.

The chain uses TRBV19 and TRBJ2-5, with TRBD2 matching over 8 bases. This CDR3 is 15 amino acids long. CDR1 and CDR2 (germline): LNHDA, SQIVND (reference sequence). Trimming cost V 5 bases and J 3 bases; bases outside gene matches: 8. CDR3 loop: CASSLSGSSKETQYF. The CDR3 DNA reads TGTGCCAGTAGTCTAAGCGGGAGTAGTAAAGAGACCCAGTACTTC.

The V and J genes are TRBV6-5 and TRBJ2-7; D is undetermined. V lost 5 bases to trimming and J lost 2 bases, with 16 bases between them. The germline CDR1 and CDR2 sequences are MNHEY and SVGAGI. The CDR3 runs to 15 residues. CDR3 in amino acids: CASSRQTRRPYEQYF. In DNA form, the CDR3 reads TGTGCCAGCAGTCGGCAGACAAGGCGACCCTACGAGCAGTACTTC.

The chain links TRBV30 to TRBJ2-7; a possible D gene is TRBD2 (6 bases). Germline CDR1 and CDR2: GTSNPN and SVGIG (reference sequence). The CDR3 is made up of 13 amino acids. V shed 4 bases and J shed 1 base, with 11 bases lying between them. This chain's CDR3 is CAWNWGDSYEQYF. In DNA, the CDR3 is TGTGCCTGGAACTGGGGGGATTCCTACGAGCAGTACTTC. The variable domain in full, with the rest retrieved from reference TRBV30 and TRBJ2-7, is SQTIHQWPATLVQPVGSPLSLECTVEGTSNPNLYWYRQAAGRGLQLLFYSVGIGQISSEVPQNLSASRPQDRQFILSSKKLLLSDSGFYLCAWNWGDSYEQYFGPGTRLTVT.

The J gene is TRBJ2-5, the V gene TRBV27, with D unclear. V was pared by 4 bases and J by 0 bases, with 6 bases between. This CDR3 has 13 residues. The germline gives CDR1 MNHEY, CDR2 SMNVEV (reference sequence). This chain's CDR3 is CASSSIHQETQYF. CDR3 nucleotide sequence: TGTGCCAGCAGTTCCATCCACCAAGAGACCCAGTACTTC.

V usage is TRBV6-6 and J usage is TRBJ1-1; D is perhaps TRBD1 (6 bases). This CDR3 comprises 13 residues. Germline V gene lookup returns CDR1 MNHNY and CDR2 SVGAGI (reference sequence). Trimming removed 6 bases from V and 5 bases from J, with 13 bases in between. The CDR3 bases are TGTGCCAGCAGAAATACAGGGAGTACTGAAGCTTTCTTT. Translated: CASRNTGSTEAFF.

This clone turned up a few times. V usage is TRBV4-2 and J usage is TRBJ2-3, with D tentatively TRBD2 (5 bases). The CDR3 extends over 14 amino acids. V was clipped by 4 bases and J by 7 bases, with 15 bases between them. Germline lookup yields CDR1 LGHNA and CDR2 YNFKEQ. CDR3 residues: CASSRRSRDYTQYF. As DNA, the CDR3 is TGTGCCAGCAGCCGTCGGTCCCGGGATTATACGCAGTATTTT.

The rearrangement links TRBV19 to TRBJ1-4; 10 bases align to TRBD1. Germline assignment: CDR1 LNHDA and CDR2 SQIVND (reference sequence). The CDR3 sequence is 17 residues long. The V segment lost 7 bases and the J segment 8 bases; nucleotides outside the gene matches: 16. Here the CDR3 reads CASTIQGQGPRGEKLFF. The CDR3 nucleotides read TGTGCCAGTACTATCCAGGGACAGGGGCCCCGAGGCGAAAAACTGTTTTTT.

This chain connects TRBV7-6 to TRBJ2-3, with 10 positions matching TRBD2. The CDR3 totals 16 residues. The V and J ends lost 5 bases and 5 bases, in that order; junction bases with no gene match: 10. Looked up from germline, CDR1 is SGHVS and CDR2 is FNYEAQ. The CDR3 DNA is TGTGCCAGCAGCCGTCTCGAGCGGGAGGGAAGAGATACGCAGTATTTT. Translating it yields CASSRLEREGRDTQYF.

This clone was seen a single time. This chain connects TRBV25-1 to TRBJ2-3, with a possible D match to TRBD2 (5 bases). This CDR3 region has 13 residues. Per germline, CDR1 MGHDK and CDR2 SYGVNS. This CDR3 reads CATRVSGTDTQYF. In nucleotides, the CDR3 is TGTGCTACGAGGGTCTCTGGCACAGATACGCAGTATTTT. The full variable domain, rest sourced from reference TRBV25-1 and TRBJ2-3, is EADIYQTPRYLVIGTGKKITLECSQTMGHDKMYWYQQDPGMELHLIHYSYGVNSTEKGDLSSESTVSRIRTEHFPLTLESARPSHTSQYLCATRVSGTDTQYFGPGTRLTVL.

V and J are TRBV25-1 and TRBJ1-6; TRBD1 matches 11 bases. Per the germline V gene, CDR1 is MGHDK and CDR2 is SYGVNS. The junction had 4 bases not matched to a gene; V was cut back by 7 bases and J by 5 bases. The length of the CDR3 is 15 residues. The CDR3 spells CASIGQGADNSPLHF. In nucleotides, the CDR3 is TGTGCCAGCATCGGACAGGGGGCAGATAATTCACCCCTCCACTTT.

The chain links TRBV7-2 to TRBJ1-1; D may be TRBD1 (5 bases). The CDR3 sequence is 14 residues long. Germline CDR1 is SGHTA and CDR2 is FQGNSA. The V gene lost 2 bases and the J gene lost 8 bases, with 15 bases spanning the gap. CDR3 region: CASSLIQGGLEAFF. For the CDR3, the DNA is TGTGCCAGCAGCTTAATTCAGGGTGGTTTGGAAGCTTTCTTT.

This clone has only one observation. The genes are TRBV7-8 and TRBJ2-1; 11 nucleotides agree with TRBD1. V was pared by 4 bases and J by 8 bases, with 1 base of the junction left unmatched. The CDR3 runs to 13 residues. Germline lookup yields CDR1 SGHVS and CDR2 FQNEAQ. In DNA, the CDR3 is TGTGCCAGCAGCTGGGGACAGGGGGATGAGCAGTTCTTC. This gives the protein CASSWGQGDEQFF.

The chain joins TRBV6-6 to TRBJ2-7; tentatively, D is TRBD2 (7 bases). CDR1 is MNHNY, CDR2 SVGAGI, per germline (reference sequence). The length of the CDR3 is 14 residues. Trimming took off 6 bases at V and 7 bases at J, with 19 bases between the two ends. CDR3 in amino acids: CASRDPRGAREQYF. CDR3 coding DNA: TGTGCCAGCAGGGACCCTCGGGGGGCGCGGGAGCAGTACTTC.

The count of this clone is one. The chain recombines TRBV5-8 with TRBJ2-5; 10 positions match TRBD1. Looked up from germline, CDR1 is SGHTS and CDR2 is YDEGEE. The CDR3 has 17 residues. Germline trimming cut 4 bases from V and 4 bases from J; bases unmatched to any gene: 13. This CDR3 reads CASSKGGTGTGAETQYF. As DNA, the CDR3 is TGTGCCAGCAGCAAGGGTGGAACCGGGACAGGGGCAGAGACCCAGTACTTC.

The chain joins TRBV12-5 to TRBJ2-1; no clear D gene. There are 12 residues in the CDR3. The V and J ends lost 2 bases and 10 bases respectively, with 9 bases between them. Looked up from germline, CDR1 is LGHNT and CDR2 is FRNRAP. CDR3 sequence: CASGLQVGEQFF. The CDR3 DNA reads TGTGCTAGTGGTTTGCAAGTTGGCGAGCAGTTCTTC.

The gene calls are TRBV4-3 and TRBJ1-2; perhaps TRBD1 as D (5 bases). Germline CDR1 reads LGHNA; CDR2 reads YSLEER. Trimming took 3 bases from V and 7 from J, leaving 12 bases between them. There are 13 residues in the CDR3. This CDR3 is CASSHQGFSGYTF. The DNA of the CDR3 is TGCGCCAGCAGCCATCAGGGTTTTTCTGGCTACACCTTC.

The chain recombines TRBV19 with TRBJ1-2; D is ambiguous. The CDR3 covers 16 residues. V lost 3 bases and J lost 8, with 22 bases in between. In germline, CDR1 is LNHDA, CDR2 SQIVND (reference sequence). As DNA, the CDR3 is TGTGCCAGTAGTATGTACCCCGCAGGCACCCTCAGGGGCTACACCTTC. It codes for CASSMYPAGTLRGYTF.

The chain combines TRBV3-1 (or the pseudogene TRBV3-2) with TRBJ2-1; D perhaps matches TRBD2 (6 bases). The germline V gene encodes CDR1 LGHDT and CDR2 YNNKEL (reference sequence). The CDR3 length is 13 residues. Between the trimmed V and J ends, which lost 5 bases and 14 bases, there was a span of 19 bases. The CDR3 DNA reads TGTGCCAGCAGCTCCCAAACCGGGACTCCCGAGTTCTTC. Its protein is CASSSQTGTPEFF.